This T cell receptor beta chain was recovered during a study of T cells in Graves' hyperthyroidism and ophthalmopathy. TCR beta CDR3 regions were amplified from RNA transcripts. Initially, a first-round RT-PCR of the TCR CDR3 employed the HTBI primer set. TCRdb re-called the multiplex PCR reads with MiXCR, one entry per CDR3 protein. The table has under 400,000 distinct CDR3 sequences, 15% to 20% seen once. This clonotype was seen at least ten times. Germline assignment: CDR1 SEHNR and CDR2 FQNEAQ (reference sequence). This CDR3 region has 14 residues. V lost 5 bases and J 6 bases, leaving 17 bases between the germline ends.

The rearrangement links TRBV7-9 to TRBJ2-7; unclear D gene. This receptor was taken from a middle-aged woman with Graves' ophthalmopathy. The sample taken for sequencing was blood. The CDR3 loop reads CASSPRSESVEQYF. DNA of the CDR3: TGTGCCAGCAGCCCAAGGAGTGAGTCGGTCGAGCAGTACTTC.